The next 27 T cell receptor beta chains were all read from a single sample in a study of CD8+ T cells in alopecia areata. Extracted RNA was reverse transcribed into cDNA, the sequencing template. The repertoire was sequenced with immunoSEQ multiplex PCR; TCRdb's copy has only in-frame clones and lacks some. The sample lists some 200,000 clones, 50% to 70% occurring once. The sequenced sample was CD4+ T cells sorted from blood, obtained at week 0. These receptors all stem from a human donor with alopecia areata.

There are a few counts of this clone. J is TRBJ2-5 and V is TRBV30; D assignment may be TRBD1 or TRBD2 (6 bases each). Germline V gives CDR1 GTSNPN, CDR2 SVGIG (reference sequence). V was clipped by 0 bases and J by 5 bases, with 10 bases between them. The CDR3 consists of 13 residues. Written as DNA, the CDR3 is TGTGCCTGGAGTGTCGTAGGGGGGGAGACCCAGTACTTC. Its translation is CAWSVVGGETQYF.

The V and J genes are TRBV6-1 and TRBJ2-1; 14 nucleotides line up with TRBD2. V trimming: 4 bases; J trimming: 2 bases; junction bases outside the gene matches: 4. The CDR3 is 17 amino acids. Germline V lookup: CDR1 MNHNS, CDR2 SASEGT. The CDR3 is CASSGLAGGRAYNEQFF. In DNA, the CDR3 is TGTGCCAGCAGTGGACTAGCGGGGGGGCGGGCCTACAATGAGCAGTTCTTC.

V gene TRBV5-1 combines with J gene TRBJ1-1; perhaps TRBD1 as D (6 bases). Trimming removed 5 bases at V and 5 bases at J, with 10 bases between. This CDR3 comprises 12 residues. Per germline, CDR1 SGHRS and CDR2 YFSETQ. As DNA, the CDR3 is TGCGCCAGCAGACAGGGAGAAACTGAAGCTTTCTTT. Translated: CASRQGETEAFF.

The sample holds a few counts of this clone. This chain links TRBV30 with TRBJ1-6; 7 bases map to TRBD1. The V gene end was trimmed by 3 bases and the J gene end by 7 bases; junction bases not matched to a gene: 3. Germline V gives CDR1 GTSNPN, CDR2 SVGIG (reference sequence). The CDR3 has 13 residues. CDR3 DNA: TGTGCCTGGAGCAGGGACAGAAATTCACCCCTCCACTTT. Protein: CAWSRDRNSPLHF. Combining the CDR3 with reference TRBV30 and TRBJ1-6 gives the whole variable domain SQTIHQWPATLVQPVGSPLSLECTVEGTSNPNLYWYRQAAGRGLQLLFYSVGIGQISSEVPQNLSASRPQDRQFILSSKKLLLSDSGFYLCAWSRDRNSPLHFGNGTRLTVT.

J is TRBJ2-5 and V is TRBV7-9; D is undetermined. The CDR3 spans 14 residues. The V end lost 2 bases, the J end lost 2 bases, and 9 bases lay between the germline ends. Germline-derived CDR1 and CDR2 are SEHNR and FQNEAQ (reference sequence). CDR3 region: CASSLNLRQETQYF. CDR3 DNA sequence: TGTGCCAGCAGCTTAAATTTGCGGCAAGAGACCCAGTACTTC.

This rearrangement joins TRBV5-1 to TRBJ2-2; D not resolved. Germline assignment: CDR1 SGHRS and CDR2 YFSETQ. V was pared by 0 bases and J by 4 bases, with 4 bases between. The CDR3 is made up of 13 amino acids. The CDR3 nucleotides are TGCGCCAGCAGCTTGGGGGGCACCGGGGAGCTGTTTTTT. As protein: CASSLGGTGELFF.

The chain couples TRBV23-1 to TRBJ1-5; D perhaps matches TRBD1 (5 bases). TRBV23-1 qualifies as an ORF whose function is uncertain. The CDR3 contains 13 residues. V was cut by 4 bases and J by 1 base, with 5 bases left in between. CDR3 nucleotides: TGCGCCAGCAGTCGGGACAGCAATCAGCCCCAGCATTTT. Protein: CASSRDSNQPQHF.

This clone was seen once. The chain couples TRBV7-2 to TRBJ2-7, with D unclear. Germline CDR1 is SGHTA and CDR2 is FQGNSA. This CDR3 spans 14 amino acids. The germline V and J ends were trimmed by 2 bases and 4 bases, with 12 bases remaining between them. CDR3 nucleotides: TGTGCCAGCAGCTTAAGGTCCAGTATATACGAGCAGTACTTC. This gives the protein CASSLRSSIYEQYF.

This clone was seen once. This chain joins TRBV6-5 and TRBJ2-3; D is unresolved. The CDR3 contains 13 residues. V was cut by 6 bases and J by 2 bases, with 9 bases left in between. CDR1 and CDR2 from the germline V gene are MNHEY and SVGAGI. The DNA of the CDR3 is TGTGCCAGCAGCAAGATCCTCACAGATACGCAGTATTTT. It translates to CASSKILTDTQYF.

This sequence joins TRBV30 and TRBJ1-5; D may be TRBD1 (5 bases). The CDR3 contains 13 residues. Germline assignment: CDR1 GTSNPN and CDR2 SVGIG (reference sequence). The V end was cut by 3 bases, the J end by 9 bases, with 15 bases between. This CDR3 is CAWSVQEPGPQHF. The CDR3, as DNA: TGTGCCTGGAGCGTACAGGAGCCCGGGCCCCAGCATTTT. Combining the CDR3 with reference TRBV30 and TRBJ1-5 gives the whole variable domain SQTIHQWPATLVQPVGSPLSLECTVEGTSNPNLYWYRQAAGRGLQLLFYSVGIGQISSEVPQNLSASRPQDRQFILSSKKLLLSDSGFYLCAWSVQEPGPQHFGDGTRLSIL.

In DNA, the CDR3 is TGTGCCACCAGCAGGGCCGGGACAGGAAGGGAGACCCAGTACTTC. Translating gives CATSRAGTGRETQYF. V and J are TRBV15 and TRBJ2-5; TRBD1 agrees at 8 bases. This CDR3 spans 15 amino acids. The J segment lost 5 bases and the V segment lost 3 bases, leaving 8 bases of the junction unmatched. Germline V gives CDR1 LNHNV, CDR2 YYDKDF (reference sequence). Drawing the rest from reference TRBV15 and TRBJ2-5, the complete variable domain is DAMVIQNPRYQVTQFGKPVTLSCSQTLNHNVMYWYQQKSSQAPKLLFHYYDKDFNNEADTPDNFQSRRPNTSFCFLDIRSPGLGDTAMYLCATSRAGTGRETQYFGPGTRLLVL.

The V call is TRBV27, the J call TRBJ1-6; maybe TRBD1 (6 bases). This CDR3 comprises 13 residues. CDR1 is MNHEY and CDR2 is SMNVEV in the germline V gene (reference sequence). Trimming took off 5 bases at V and 10 bases at J, with 12 bases between the two ends. In nucleotides, the CDR3 is TGTGCCAGCAGTCCGAGACAGGAATCACCCCTCCACTTT. It is translated as CASSPRQESPLHF.

As to this clone: A read error may account for a junction end that differs from germline. V usage is TRBV7-2 and J usage is TRBJ2-5, with 7 bases aligning to TRBD2. CDR3 size: 17 residues. CDR1 SGHTA and CDR2 FQGNSA come from the germline V gene. Here the CDR3 reads CASSLVGGTSYQETQYF. In DNA form, the CDR3 reads TGTGCCAGCAGCTTAGTGGGGGGGACTTCTTACCAGGAGACCCAGTACTTC.

The chain uses TRBV2 and TRBJ2-3; tentative D call: TRBD1 (6 bases). This CDR3 is built from 17 residues. Germline V gene data show CDR1 as SNHLY and CDR2 as FYNNEI. Trimming shortened V by 7 bases and J by 0 bases, and 20 bases separated the two germline ends. CDR3 nucleotide sequence: TGTGCCAGCATCCTAACCGGGACAAGTTCTAGCACAGATACGCAGTATTTT. Its translation: CASILTGTSSSTDTQYF.

V and J are TRBV29-1 and TRBJ2-5; TRBD2 might be the D (5 bases). The CDR3 loop spans 14 amino acids. Germline CDR1 SQVTM, CDR2 ANQGSEA. The V end lost 3 bases, the J end lost 2 bases, and 13 bases lay between the germline ends. CDR3 loop: CSVDPGVPQETQYF. In DNA, the CDR3 is TGCAGCGTTGACCCCGGGGTTCCGCAAGAGACCCAGTACTTC.

V gene TRBV7-9 combines with J gene TRBJ2-5, with TRBD1 as a possible D gene (6 bases). The CDR3 loop spans 13 amino acids. Germline CDR1 and CDR2: SEHNR and FQNEAQ (reference sequence). V was clipped by 4 bases and J by 4 bases, with 10 bases between them. The CDR3 nucleotides read TGTGCCAGCAGCTCCTCAGGGGTAGAGACCCAGTACTTC. Translating it yields CASSSSGVETQYF.

The V and J genes are TRBV5-1 and TRBJ2-5; D may be TRBD2 (5 bases). Between the trimmed V and J ends, which lost 2 bases and 2 bases, there was a span of 7 bases. The germline gives CDR1 SGHRS, CDR2 YFSETQ. The CDR3 totals 13 residues. In DNA, the CDR3 is TGCGCCAGCAGCTTCGCGGGTCAAGAGACCCAGTACTTC. Translated: CASSFAGQETQYF.

CDR3 sequence reads: CASSAKETQYF. As DNA, the CDR3 is TGTGCCAGCAGTGCGAAAGAGACCCAGTACTTC. The chain has TRBV2 and TRBJ2-5, with D unclear. The CDR3 covers 11 residues. V was trimmed by 4 bases and J by 3 bases, leaving 3 bases between them. Germline CDR1 and CDR2: SNHLY and FYNNEI.

The chain uses TRBV4-1 and TRBJ1-1, with a weak D call TRBD1 (6 bases). The CDR3 has 19 residues. Germline lookup yields CDR1 MGHRA and CDR2 YSYEKL. Trimming took off 4 bases at V and 2 bases at J, with 26 bases between the two ends. The CDR3 DNA follows: TGCGCCAGCAGCCGCCCAAAAGCCGGGACACTTACTCTCAACACTGAAGCTTTCTTT. Its protein is CASSRPKAGTLTLNTEAFF.

The genes are TRBV28 and TRBJ1-3, with no clear D. The germline CDR1 and CDR2 sequences are MDHEN and SYDVKM. This CDR3 contains 15 residues. The V end lost 2 bases, the J end lost 4 bases, and 12 bases lay between the germline ends. This CDR3 is CASSLIGGPGNTIYF. The CDR3 DNA sequence: TGTGCCAGCAGTTTAATTGGAGGGCCCGGAAACACCATATATTTT.

The V call is TRBV2, the J call TRBJ1-2, with a weak D call TRBD1 (5 bases). Trimming took off 3 bases at V and 8 bases at J, with 13 bases between the two ends. Germline-derived CDR1 and CDR2 are SNHLY and FYNNEI. This CDR3 has 13 amino acids. CDR3 in DNA: TGTGCCAGCAGTGATCCTCCAGGGAGGGGCTACACCTTC. Its protein product is CASSDPPGRGYTF.

This clone was detected once. The CDR3 here is CASRNQRGREKLFF. For the CDR3, the DNA is TGTGCCAGCAGAAATCAAAGGGGGAGAGAAAAACTGTTTTTT. The chain uses TRBV2 and TRBJ1-4; D may be TRBD1 (6 bases). Germline CDR1 reads SNHLY; CDR2 reads FYNNEI. This CDR3 has 14 amino acids. The ends were cut back, 6 bases at V and 8 bases at J, with 16 bases in the middle. The variable domain in full, with the rest retrieved from reference TRBV2 and TRBJ1-4, is EPEVTQTPSHQVTQMGQEVILRCVPISNHLYFYWYRQILGQKVEFLVSFYNNEISEKSEIFDDQFSVERPDGSNFTLKIRSTKLEDSAMYFCASRNQRGREKLFFGSGTQLSVL.

The gene calls are TRBV4-1 and TRBJ1-4; 8 nucleotides match TRBD1. Germline loops: CDR1 MGHRA, CDR2 YSYEKL. V gave up 2 bases and J gave up 11 bases; unmatched junction bases: 16. This CDR3 has 17 amino acids. DNA of the CDR3: TGCGCCAGCAGCCAATTCTCGGGACAGGTCCCGTCAGGTAAACTGTTTTTT. Protein: CASSQFSGQVPSGKLFF.

The chain recombines TRBV9 with TRBJ2-3; a possible D gene is TRBD2 (5 bases). V was trimmed by 4 bases and J by 2 bases, leaving 8 bases between them. Germline lookup yields CDR1 SGDLS and CDR2 YYNGEE. This CDR3 is 13 amino acids long. The CDR3 nucleotides are TGTGCCAGCAGCCGAGGGCCCACAGATACGCAGTATTTT. Amino acids: CASSRGPTDTQYF.

The gene calls are TRBV7-9 and TRBJ1-2; no clear D. Germline V gene sequence: CDR1 SEHNR, CDR2 FQNEAQ (reference sequence). V lost 2 bases and J 4 bases, leaving 8 bases between the germline ends. This CDR3 contains 13 residues. The CDR3 loop reads CASSLQLSYGYTF. The CDR3, as DNA: TGTGCCAGCAGCTTACAGTTAAGCTATGGCTACACCTTC.

The rearrangement joins TRBV5-6 to TRBJ2-3, with 9 positions matching TRBD1. After removal of 0 bases from V and 2 bases from J, the junction contained 7 bases not matched to a gene. The CDR3 totals 17 residues. Germline V gene data show CDR1 as SGHDT and CDR2 as YYEEEE. This CDR3 reads CASSLGPGTGFTDTQYF. CDR3 sequence (DNA): TGTGCCAGCAGCTTGGGTCCCGGGACAGGGTTCACAGATACGCAGTATTTT. The whole variable domain, remainder taken from reference TRBV5-6 and TRBJ2-3, is DAGVTQSPTHLIKTRGQQVTLRCSPKSGHDTVSWYQQALGQGPQFIFQYYEEEERQRGNFPDRFSGHQFPNYSSELNVNALLLGDSALYLCASSLGPGTGFTDTQYFGPGTRLTVL.

The rearrangement joins TRBV30 to TRBJ1-1; D is unresolved. CDR1 GTSNPN and CDR2 SVGIG come from the germline V gene (reference sequence). The CDR3 has 13 residues. Trimming left V 2 bases short and J 2 bases short, with 9 bases between. CDR3 coding DNA: TGTGCCTGGAGTCTTACAGCTAACACTGAAGCTTTCTTT. Its protein product is CAWSLTANTEAFF.